This note documents a single TCR beta chain sequence. What it binds is not known. This sample was taken from a study of shared clonotypes between healthy human individuals. Points from the study as a whole: Limitation of the genetic and exposure-history diversity represented came from the few donors.

Using immunoSEQ multiplex PCR, the repertoire was profiled, and TCRdb retains in-frame clones only, with some absent. This sample has some 2,000,000 clones, with approximately 96% found just once. The CDR3 loop spans 14 amino acids. Germline V lookup: CDR1 SGHDT, CDR2 YYEEEE. V was clipped by 7 bases and J by 0 bases, with 14 bases between them. The TCR comes from a man aged 18 to 30 in good health. The chain employs TRBV5-6 and TRBJ2-7; possible D gene TRBD2, 5 bases. Sequencing input: naive CD4+ T cells sorted from blood. Noted subset: CD45RA+ positively selected. CDR3 DNA: TGTGCCAGCTCCCGAGGGTCCCCCTCCTACGAGCAGTACTTC. Amino acid sequence: CASSRGSPSYEQYF.